The following is a TCR beta chain sequence with its context. This entry belongs to a study of blood T cell repertoires in COVID-19. Sequencing used immunoSEQ multiplex PCR; TCRdb keeps in-frame clones, though not all of them. The table includes 150,000 to 200,000 clones, around 90% detected once. J gave up 0 bases and V 6 bases, and 3 bases lay outside the gene matches. The CDR3 sequence is 15 residues long. CDR1 is SGHTA, CDR2 FQGNSA, per germline. The V gene is TRBV7-2, the J gene TRBJ2-7; TRBD2 matches at 12 bases. This TCR came from a woman aged 18-35 years who had recovered from COVID-19. Sequences were obtained from PBMCs or T cells enriched from blood (not recorded which). CDR3 in DNA: TGTGCCAGCAGACCGGGACTAGCGGGCTCCTACGAGCAGTACTTC. Amino acids: CASRPGLAGSYEQYF.